This entry lists 13 T cell receptor beta chains sequenced from one sample in a study of T cells after yellow fever vaccination. TCRdb fed the 5' RACE reads into MiXCR, producing one record per CDR3 protein. The data contain more than 120,000 distinct CDR3 sequences, more than 6% of them singletons. The input for sequencing was CD4+ T cells sorted from PBMCs, taken 5 days after the yellow fever booster vaccination. These receptors were collected from a man aged 30-40 years who received the YFV17D yellow fever vaccine.

As regards this clonotype: With only one base between it and a far larger clone, this is likely a read error. The chain recombines TRBV28 with TRBJ2-7; 9 bases are a match to TRBD2. Trimming cost V 3 bases and J 1 base; bases outside gene matches: 1. The CDR3 spans 14 residues. The germline V gene has CDR1 MDHEN and CDR2 SYDVKM. The CDR3 nucleotides are TGTGCCAGCAGTTTTCTAGCGGGATCCTACGAGCAGTACTTC. Protein: CASSFLAGSYEQYF. Combining the CDR3 with reference TRBV28 and TRBJ2-7 gives the whole variable domain DVKVTQSSRYLVKRTGEKVFLECVQDMDHENMFWYRQDPGLGLRLIYFSYDVKMKEKGDIPEGYSVSREKKERFSLILESASTNQTSMYLCASSFLAGSYEQYFGPGTRLTVT.

This clonotype was seen ten or more times. This chain connects TRBV11-2 to TRBJ2-3; maybe TRBD1 (5 bases). In germline, CDR1 is SGHAT, CDR2 FQNNGV. The CDR3 is made up of 18 amino acids. With 1 base removed from V and 2 bases from J, the gap between germline ends came to 19 bases. In DNA, the CDR3 is TGTGCCAGCAGCTTAGGGGTAGTGTGGCTAGGGGCCACAGATACGCAGTATTTT. Its protein is CASSLGVVWLGATDTQYF.

This clonotype was found many times. The DNA for the CDR3 is TGCAGTGCCCCTCTAGACGGGGTCGGGGAGCTGTTTTTT. This codes for CSAPLDGVGELFF. The rearrangement uses TRBV20-1 and TRBJ2-2; D is perhaps TRBD2 (5 bases). Deletions cut 6 bases from V and 7 bases from J, with 15 bases between. Looked up from germline, CDR1 is DFQATT and CDR2 is SNEGSKA (reference sequence). The CDR3 runs to 13 residues.

The sample holds many counts of this clonotype. The J gene is TRBJ2-7, the V gene TRBV5-1, with 8 nucleotides matching TRBD1. The CDR3 is 13 residues long. The V segment lost 4 bases and the J segment 2 bases; nucleotides outside the gene matches: 2. CDR1 is SGHRS, CDR2 YFSETQ, per germline. The CDR3 loop is CASSRTGPYEQYF. The CDR3 nucleotides read TGCGCCAGCAGCCGGACAGGGCCCTACGAGCAGTACTTC.

This clonotype was found many times. This rearrangement joins TRBV25-1 to TRBJ2-5, with a possible D match to TRBD2 (5 bases). CDR1 is MGHDK, CDR2 SYGVNS, per germline. Deletions cut 0 bases from V and 7 bases from J, with 6 bases between. The CDR3 consists of 12 residues. Here the CDR3 reads CASSEYEGTQYF. The DNA of the CDR3 is TGTGCCAGCAGTGAATATGAGGGGACCCAGTACTTC.

This clonotype was counted ten times or more. V usage is TRBV20-1 and J usage is TRBJ2-1, with 8 bases aligning to TRBD1. CDR1 and CDR2 (germline): DFQATT, SNEGSKA (reference sequence). V shed 6 bases and J 5 bases; nucleotides not matched to a gene: 12. This CDR3 is 15 amino acids long. The CDR3 here is CSAPLTGDFNNEQFF. The CDR3 nucleotides are TGCAGTGCACCGCTGACAGGGGATTTCAACAATGAGCAGTTCTTC.

This clonotype has ten or more counts. This rearrangement joins TRBV7-2 to TRBJ2-5; no clear D gene. Per the germline V gene, CDR1 is SGHTA and CDR2 is FQGNSA. The CDR3 has 15 amino acids. Trimming left V 5 bases short and J 5 bases short, with 18 bases between. DNA for the CDR3: TGTGCCAGCAGCCTGAGGACGGATATGAGGGAGACCCAGTACTTC. It is translated as CASSLRTDMRETQYF.

Comment on this clonotype: This clone may be a read error of a much larger clone one base away. The V and J genes are TRBV20-1 and TRBJ2-5, with D possibly TRBD2 on 6 matching bases. V was cut by 2 bases and J by 3 bases, with 13 bases left in between. The CDR3 consists of 14 residues. Per germline, CDR1 DFQATT and CDR2 SNEGSKA (reference sequence). The CDR3 loop reads CSARPVAGKETQYF. The CDR3 region has the DNA TGCAGTGCTAGACCAGTGGCGGGGAAAGAGACCCAGTACTTC.

This clonotype was counted ten times or more. CDR3 nucleotide sequence: TGCAGCGTCAGGACCGGGGATACGCAGTATTTT. It encodes CSVRTGDTQYF. The chain employs TRBV29-1 and TRBJ2-3; no definite D call. The germline V gene encodes CDR1 SQVTM and CDR2 ANQGSEA. V was trimmed by 6 bases and J by 6 bases, leaving 10 bases between them. The CDR3 is 11 amino acids.

In this sample, this clonotype turned up many times. This chain joins TRBV20-1 and TRBJ2-1; D gene uncertain. Germline V gene lookup returns CDR1 DFQATT and CDR2 SNEGSKA (reference sequence). V lost 6 bases, J lost 5 bases, and 17 bases lay in between. The CDR3 covers 14 residues. The CDR3 nucleotides read TGCAGTGCACTCTTAGGCGCCGCCGACAATGAGCAGTTCTTC. Amino acids: CSALLGAADNEQFF.

To note about this clonotype: This may arise from a read error, as a much more abundant clone is one base away. The chain employs TRBV7-8 and TRBJ2-5; no clear D gene. The CDR3 contains 15 residues. Germline assignment: CDR1 SGHVS and CDR2 FQNEAQ. Trimming cost V 5 bases and J 3 bases, with 16 bases left between them. The chain's CDR3 is CASSTPRAVKETQYF. The CDR3 nucleotides are TGTGCCAGCAGCACGCCCCGCGCGGTCAAAGAGACCCAGTACTTC.

The table lists this clonotype with many counts. The chain carries TRBV29-1 and TRBJ2-7; D may be TRBD2 (6 bases). This CDR3 has 14 residues. The V end lost 6 bases, the J end lost 5 bases, and 20 bases lay between the germline ends. Germline loops: CDR1 SQVTM, CDR2 ANQGSEA. CDR3 residues: CSVGGRRGVDEQYF. The CDR3 DNA reads as TGCAGCGTCGGCGGTAGGCGCGGGGTTGACGAGCAGTACTTC.

This clonotype has at least ten counts. The chain recombines TRBV19 with TRBJ2-4, with 10 positions matching TRBD2. Germline CDR1 LNHDA, CDR2 SQIVND (reference sequence). This CDR3 is built from 21 residues. The trim removed 1 base at V and 0 bases at J, leaving 15 bases unmatched. CDR3 DNA: TGTGCCAGTAGTATAGGTGGATTGGCACTAGCGGGGAAACTAGCCAAAAACATTCAGTACTTC. This sequence encodes CASSIGGLALAGKLAKNIQYF.